This is a list of T cell receptor beta chains from one sample in a study of CD8+ T cells in alopecia areata. Sequencing was performed with immunoSEQ multiplex PCR; in TCRdb, only in-frame clones are kept and a portion is missing. Of about 200,000 clones in the sample, roughly 64% are singletons; the top ten hold 4% to 4.5%. The starting material was CD4+ T cells sorted from blood, obtained at week 4, from a patient treated with tofacitinib. These receptors came from a human donor with alopecia areata. CDR3s include the opening cysteine and the closing phenylalanine or tryptophan. A D gene is named only where the DNA matches it firmly. Not every row has a clone size; where given, it reads once, few, many or a size class.

D gene,J gene,V gene,clone size,CDR3 protein,CDR3 DNA
NA,TRBJ2-3,TRBV4-3,NA,CASSLRATDTQYF,TGCGCCAGCAGCCTCCGGGCCACAGATACGCAGTATTTT
NA,TRBJ2-2,TRBV6-1,NA,CASRRDWADTGELFF,TGTGCCAGCAGGAGGGATTGGGCAGACACCGGGGAGCTGTTTTTT
TRBD1,TRBJ2-2,TRBV7-2,once,CASSPRTGGGAGELFF,TGTGCCAGCAGCCCCCGGACAGGGGGCGGGGCCGGGGAGCTGTTTTTT
NA,TRBJ2-1,TRBV30,few,CAWSGGVGNEQFF,TGTGCCTGGAGTGGGGGGGTAGGCAATGAGCAGTTCTTC
NA,TRBJ1-1,TRBV25-1,few,CASSLGRNTEAFF,TGTGCCAGCAGTTTGGGGAGGAACACTGAAGCTTTCTTT
NA,TRBJ2-3,TRBV30,NA,CAWGVRRADTQYF,TGTGCCTGGGGGGTCCGTCGGGCAGATACGCAGTATTTT
TRBD1,TRBJ1-1,TRBV29-1,NA,CSVEEQGGGEAFF,TGCAGCGTTGAAGAACAAGGGGGCGGTGAAGCTTTCTTT
NA,TRBJ2-5,TRBV7-9,NA,CASGGQETQYF,TGTGCCAGCGGGGGGCAAGAGACCCAGTACTTC
NA,TRBJ2-7,TRBV5-1,few,CASSEGLVWDEQYF,TGCGCCAGCAGCGAGGGACTTGTGTGGGACGAGCAGTACTTC
NA,TRBJ1-5,TRBV30,NA,CAWSRGVSNQPQHF,TGTGCCTGGAGTAGAGGGGTTAGCAATCAGCCCCAGCATTTT
NA,TRBJ1-5,TRBV9,NA,CASSVGQGVEPQHF,TGTGCCAGCAGCGTGGGTCAGGGTGTTGAGCCCCAGCATTTT
NA,TRBJ2-5,TRBV7-9,NA,CASSLAHGETQYF,TGTGCCAGCAGCTTAGCTCATGGGGAGACCCAGTACTTC
NA,TRBJ2-1,TRBV30,NA,CAWSVRAHNEQFF,TGTGCCTGGAGTGTACGGGCTCACAATGAGCAGTTCTTC
NA,TRBJ2-3,TRBV5-1,few,CASSLRPDPDTQYF,TGCGCCAGCAGCTTACGACCCGACCCGGATACGCAGTATTTT
TRBD2,TRBJ2-5,TRBV4-3,few,CASSSWTSGGGETQYF,TGCGCCAGCAGCTCGTGGACTAGCGGGGGGGGTGAGACCCAGTACTTC
NA,TRBJ1-4,TRBV29-1,few,CSVAVWGEKLFF,TGCAGCGTTGCTGTTTGGGGTGAAAAACTGTTTTTT
TRBD1,TRBJ1-2,TRBV19,NA,CASSAGQVGYTF,TGTGCCAGTAGTGCCGGACAGGTTGGCTACACCTTC
NA,TRBJ2-6,TRBV27,NA,CASRRTGANVLTF,TGTGCCAGCCGACGCACTGGGGCCAACGTCCTGACTTTC
NA,TRBJ1-1,TRBV29-1,NA,CSVVTYRNTEAFF,TGCAGCGTAGTAACATACAGGAACACTGAAGCTTTCTTT
NA,TRBJ2-5,TRBV30,NA,CASEGGSAHDSQETQYF,TGTGCCTCGGAAGGTGGTAGCGCCCATGACTCCCAAGAGACCCAGTACTTC
NA,TRBJ1-2,TRBV30,few,CAWSMAVNGYTF,TGTGCCTGGAGTATGGCAGTCAATGGCTACACCTTC
NA,TRBJ1-2,TRBV7-2,once,CASSFRIGDNYGYTF,TGTGCCAGCAGCTTTCGTATAGGGGATAACTATGGCTACACCTTC
NA,TRBJ1-6,TRBV7-9,NA,CASSVQGQNSPLHF,TGTGCCAGCAGCGTACAGGGTCAGAATTCACCCCTCCACTTT
NA,TRBJ2-6,TRBV15,few,CATSGGRGGANVLTF,TGTGCCACCAGCGGAGGGAGAGGTGGGGCCAACGTCCTGACTTTC
NA,TRBJ2-5,TRBV2,once,CASRRGYQETQYF,TGTGCCAGCAGGAGGGGCTATCAAGAGACCCAGTACTTC